One sample yielded the 22 T cell receptor beta chains listed below, sequenced in a study of T cell repertoires in cytomegalovirus infection (dated by TCRdb to about 2019). Antigens for these TCRs are unknown. Sequencing relied on an Illumina HiSeq 1500. TCRdb trimmed public reads at Q25 via fastp, called clones via MiXCR and kept in-frame beta chains. All rows with the same CDR3 protein become a single entry with the most common DNA and genes. The sample table records 750,000 to 900,000 distinct CDR3 sequences; about 29% of these occur just once. The ten largest clonotypes hold approximately 14% of the sample. The treatment or condition label, read with the paper, signifies: in vitro stimulation with specific CMV peptide epitopes to enrich CMV-specific T cells. This material consisted of cultured CD8+ T cells from PBMCs, taken from culture after CMV antigen stimulation. The receptors originated from a human donor in good health (CMV status not recorded). Some clones in this sample may be carry-over from other donors' samples.

In its sample, this clonotype was seen a few times. The V gene is TRBV19, the J gene TRBJ2-7; D gene unclear. Trimming removed 3 bases from V and 2 bases from J, with 8 bases in between. Germline V lookup: CDR1 LNHDA, CDR2 SQIVND (reference sequence). This CDR3 region has 13 residues. The CDR3 sequence is CASSIGPTYEQYF. CDR3 nucleotide sequence: TGTGCCAGTAGTATCGGCCCAACCTACGAGCAGTACTTC.

There are a few counts of this clonotype. The rearrangement links TRBV7-9 to TRBJ2-7; D is undetermined. This CDR3 comprises 16 residues. Trimming left V 3 bases short and J 4 bases short, with 19 bases between. Germline V lookup: CDR1 SEHNR, CDR2 FQNEAQ (reference sequence). The CDR3 nucleotides read TGTGCCAGCAGCTTCAGTTCCTCTCCACGACCTTACGAGCAGTACTTC. Protein sequence: CASSFSSSPRPYEQYF. The variable domain in full, completed from reference TRBV7-9 and TRBJ2-7, reads DTGVSQNPRHKITKRGQNVTFRCDPISEHNRLYWYRQTLGQGPEFLTYFQNEAQLEKSRLLSDRFSAERPKGSFSTLEIQRTEQGDSAMYLCASSFSSSPRPYEQYFGPGTRLTVT.

This clonotype was picked up a small number of times. V gene TRBV20-1 combines with J gene TRBJ2-5, with 8 positions matching TRBD2. The germline CDR1 and CDR2 sequences are DFQATT and SNEGSKA (reference sequence). The CDR3 totals 16 residues. J was trimmed by 3 bases and V by 3 bases; bases with no gene match: 12. Written as DNA, the CDR3 is TGCAGTGCTAGGCCCTCTGCGGGGGGTCGAAAAGAGACCCAGTACTTC. As protein: CSARPSAGGRKETQYF.

The rearrangement links TRBV9 to TRBJ2-1, with a weak D call TRBD2 (5 bases). The CDR3 has 11 amino acids. The germline gives CDR1 SGDLS, CDR2 YYNGEE. V was pared by 7 bases and J by 7 bases, with 9 bases between. CDR3 coding DNA: TGTGCCAGCGGACTTATGAATGAGCAGTTCTTC. Its protein product is CASGLMNEQFF. Filled out from reference TRBV9 and TRBJ2-1, the complete variable domain reads DSGVTQTPKHLITATGQRVTLRCSPRSGDLSVYWYQQSLDQGLQFLIQYYNGEERAKGNILERFSAQQFPDLHSELNLSSLELGDSALYFCASGLMNEQFFGPGTRLTVL.

This clonotype was seen a handful of times. Compared with germline, one end of the junction differs, possibly owing to a read error. V gene TRBV7-7 combines with J gene TRBJ2-2; 7 bases are shared with TRBD2. This CDR3 has 17 residues. The germline V gene has CDR1 SSHAT and CDR2 FNYEAQ (reference sequence). Here the CDR3 DNA reads TGTGCTAGCAGCCCTCTAATAGCGGGTGCGAACACCGGGGAGCTGTTTTTT. It translates to CASSPLIAGANTGELFF.

This clonotype was seen only once. This rearrangement joins TRBV12-5 to TRBJ1-1; 9 nucleotides line up with TRBD1. The CDR3 runs to 16 residues. V was pared by 3 bases and J by 3 bases, with 8 bases of the junction left unmatched. Per germline, CDR1 LGHNT and CDR2 FRNRAP. The CDR3 DNA follows: TGTGCTAGTGGTTTCCTGATCGACAGGGGGGACACTGAAGCTTTCTTT. This sequence encodes CASGFLIDRGDTEAFF.

The chain combines TRBV29-1 with TRBJ2-3; TRBD2 matches 9 bases. Germline CDR1 SQVTM, CDR2 ANQGSEA. This CDR3 region has 17 residues. After removal of 2 bases from V and 2 bases from J, the junction contained 11 bases not matched to a gene. CDR3 DNA: TGCAGCGTTGAACAAGCGGGGGGCCCCTGGGTCACAGATACGCAGTATTTT. Amino acid sequence: CSVEQAGGPWVTDTQYF.

The V and J genes are TRBV7-9 and TRBJ2-2; no definite D call. Trimming pared 4 bases from V and 5 bases from J, leaving 14 bases between. CDR1 is SEHNR and CDR2 is FQNEAQ in the germline V gene (reference sequence). The CDR3 length is 15 residues. The CDR3 DNA is TGTGCCAGCAGCTCTTTGGGCGTTGATACCGGGGAGCTGTTTTTT. Translated: CASSSLGVDTGELFF. Together with reference TRBV7-9 and TRBJ2-2, the CDR3 gives the full variable domain: DTGVSQNPRHKITKRGQNVTFRCDPISEHNRLYWYRQTLGQGPEFLTYFQNEAQLEKSRLLSDRFSAERPKGSFSTLEIQRTEQGDSAMYLCASSSLGVDTGELFFGEGSRLTVL.

This clonotype appeared a few times. CDR3 sequence: CASTDSGKDEKLFF. CDR3 nucleotides: TGTGCCAGCACCGACTCGGGGAAGGACGAAAAACTGTTTTTT. This sequence joins TRBV6-1 and TRBJ1-4; D is undetermined. The V gene lost 7 bases and the J gene lost 8 bases, with 17 bases spanning the gap. The CDR3 length is 14 residues. The germline CDR1 and CDR2 sequences are MNHNS and SASEGT.

The genes are TRBV27 and TRBJ2-2; 8 nucleotides align to TRBD1. Germline lookup yields CDR1 MNHEY and CDR2 SMNVEV (reference sequence). J lost 7 bases, V lost 4 bases, and 5 bases had no gene match. This CDR3 is built from 14 residues. The DNA for the CDR3 is TGTGCCAGCAGTTCGACAGGGGAAGTCGGGGAGCTGTTTTTT. This encodes CASSSTGEVGELFF.

The genes are TRBV27 and TRBJ1-5, with a possible D match to TRBD1 (5 bases). This CDR3 has 15 amino acids. V lost 6 bases and J lost 3, with 15 bases in between. CDR1 and CDR2 from the germline V gene are MNHEY and SMNVEV (reference sequence). This CDR3 is CASSPKLGANQPQHF. The CDR3 DNA sequence: TGTGCCAGCAGCCCAAAACTCGGGGCCAATCAGCCCCAGCATTTT.

This clonotype was counted many times. The chain recombines TRBV7-8 with TRBJ2-7; 7 nucleotides align to TRBD1. Trimming at V came to 1 base and at J to 0 bases, leaving 3 bases not matched to a gene. Germline CDR1 reads SGHVS; CDR2 reads FQNEAQ. CDR3 length: 15 residues. The CDR3 bases are TGTGCCAGCAGCTTAGACAGGGGAGTCTCCTACGAGCAGTACTTC. Translation gives CASSLDRGVSYEQYF.

The chain couples TRBV24-1 to TRBJ2-3; 8 bases map to TRBD1. With 4 bases clipped from V and 3 bases from J, the junction kept 11 bases outside the gene matches. Germline CDR1 and CDR2: KGHDR and SFDVKD. This CDR3 has 17 residues. The CDR3 region has the DNA TGTGCCACCAGTGACCCTGGACAGGGCCAAGGAACAGATACGCAGTATTTT. Translating it yields CATSDPGQGQGTDTQYF.

This clonotype occurred a few times. The chain couples TRBV12-3 or TRBV12-4 to TRBJ2-5; 7 bases agree with TRBD2. V lost 5 bases, J lost 5 bases, and 5 bases stayed unmatched. The CDR3 spans 13 residues. The CDR3 nucleotides are TGTGCCAGCAGTCGACTAGCCTCGGAGACCCAGTACTTC. Amino acids: CASSRLASETQYF.

The chain recombines TRBV7-2 with TRBJ2-5; 10 bases agree with TRBD2. Unmatched junction bases numbered 4, after V lost 3 bases and J lost 3 bases. The CDR3 consists of 15 residues. The germline V gene encodes CDR1 SGHTA and CDR2 FQGNSA. The CDR3 is CASSLVLAGEETQYF. The CDR3 coding sequence is TGTGCCAGCAGCTTGGTTCTAGCGGGGGAAGAGACCCAGTACTTC.

This clonotype was picked up a small number of times. This chain uses TRBV12-3 or TRBV12-4 with TRBJ1-1; TRBD1 might be the D (6 bases). V was pared by 3 bases and J by 1 base, with 12 bases between. CDR3 length equals 15 residues. The CDR3 here is CASSFLGQENTEAFF. The CDR3 nucleotides read TGTGCCAGCAGTTTTTTGGGACAAGAGAACACTGAAGCTTTCTTT.

The CDR3 reads CSASPLLHTDTQYF. The DNA for the CDR3 is TGCAGTGCTAGCCCACTGTTACACACAGATACGCAGTATTTT. The chain carries TRBV20-1 and TRBJ2-3, with no clear D. Germline CDR1 reads DFQATT; CDR2 reads SNEGSKA (reference sequence). There are 14 residues in the CDR3. V was shortened by 3 bases and J by 2 bases, with 12 bases between the two germline ends.

This clonotype was counted a few times. V usage is TRBV7-9 and J usage is TRBJ1-1; 7 bases fit TRBD1. Germline-derived CDR1 and CDR2 are SEHNR and FQNEAQ (reference sequence). This CDR3 region has 16 residues. Trimming cost V 6 bases and J 1 base; bases outside gene matches: 11. The chain's CDR3 is CASSPSSQGPNTEAFF. The CDR3 DNA is TGTGCCAGCAGTCCCTCGTCACAGGGGCCGAACACTGAAGCTTTCTTT. The full variable domain, in which reference TRBV7-9 and TRBJ1-1 provide the parts outside the CDR3, is DTGVSQNPRHKITKRGQNVTFRCDPISEHNRLYWYRQTLGQGPEFLTYFQNEAQLEKSRLLSDRFSAERPKGSFSTLEIQRTEQGDSAMYLCASSPSSQGPNTEAFFGQGTRLTVV.

This clonotype was counted a few times. The rearrangement links TRBV19 to TRBJ2-3, with 14 bases that match TRBD2. There are 19 residues in the CDR3. Germline V gene sequence: CDR1 LNHDA, CDR2 SQIVND (reference sequence). Trimming removed 3 bases from V and 2 bases from J; junction bases left unmatched: 10. Written as DNA, the CDR3 is TGTGCCAGTAGTATTTACGGACTAGCGGGGGGACGCTTCACAGATACGCAGTATTTT. Its protein product is CASSIYGLAGGRFTDTQYF. The full variable domain, completed using reference TRBV19 and TRBJ2-3, is DGGITQSPKYLFRKEGQNVTLSCEQNLNHDAMYWYRQDPGQGLRLIYYSQIVNDFQKGDIAEGYSVSREKKESFPLTVTSAQKNPTAFYLCASSIYGLAGGRFTDTQYFGPGTRLTVL.

Note on this clonotype: A much larger clone differs by one base, so this may be a read error. The V gene is TRBV6-5, the J gene TRBJ1-3; 9 bases are shared with TRBD1. The length of the CDR3 is 14 residues. The germline V gene has CDR1 MNHEY and CDR2 SVGAGI. The DNA for the CDR3 is TGTGCCAACAGTTGGACAGGGGCTGGAAACACCATATATTTT. This gives the protein CANSWTGAGNTIYF.

The chain uses TRBV7-6 and TRBJ2-1, with D possibly being TRBD2 (5 bases). The CDR3 length is 15 residues. Germline assignment: CDR1 SGHVS and CDR2 FNYEAQ. V was cut by 5 bases and J by 0 bases, with 11 bases left in between. CDR3: CASSRRDYSYNEQFF. CDR3 bases: TGTGCCAGCAGCCGCCGGGATTACTCCTACAATGAGCAGTTCTTC.

This sequence joins TRBV5-4 and TRBJ2-1; 11 bases are shared with TRBD1. V lost 4 bases and J lost 6; bases outside the gene matches: 6. Germline assignment: CDR1 SGHNT and CDR2 YYREEE (reference sequence). The CDR3 spans 15 residues. The CDR3 nucleotides read TGTGCCAGCAGCGCGGACAGGGGGCTCCCCAATGAGCAGTTCTTC. Its translation: CASSADRGLPNEQFF. Together with reference TRBV5-4 and TRBJ2-1, the CDR3 gives the full variable domain: ETGVTQSPTHLIKTRGQQVTLRCSSQSGHNTVSWYQQALGQGPQFIFQYYREEENGRGNFPPRFSGLQFPNYSSELNVNALELDDSALYLCASSADRGLPNEQFFGPGTRLTVL.